The sequence of this TCR beta chain was determined in a study of blood T cell repertoires in COVID-19. About the study: From the United States, Italy and Spain came samples of acute and convalescent COVID-19. From T cells, B-cell-depleted T cells, or PBMCs came the material, which was cDNA or gDNA.

The method was immunoSEQ multiplex PCR; TCRdb's version includes in-frame clones alone and lacks a portion of them. The sample gives around 50,000 clones, around 87% of which show up once; 6.5% to 8% is in the top ten. The germline V gene encodes CDR1 MDHEN and CDR2 SYDVKM. V was trimmed by 5 bases and J by 1 base, leaving 16 bases between them. The CDR3 covers 16 residues. Material for sequencing was peripheral blood. The chain carries TRBV28 and TRBJ2-3; a possible D gene is TRBD2 (5 bases). The TCR originated in a man aged 50 or older with active COVID-19. The CDR3 sequence: CASSPPRGYGTDTQYF. The DNA of the CDR3 is TGTGCCAGCAGTCCGCCTCGAGGGTACGGCACAGATACGCAGTATTTT.